These 11 T cell receptor beta chains share one sample of origin, sequenced in a study of OX40 agonist ivuxolimab in advanced cancers. Only in-frame clones appear in the TCRdb table, and some are missing; sequencing was by immunoSEQ multiplex PCR. The sample lists 15,000 to 17,000 clones, 81% seen once, with less than 45% in the top ten. Here the sequenced sample was CD4+ or CD8+ T cells sorted from blood, taken in a trial of the OX40 agonist ivuxolimab. The receptor source for this set is an adult with an advanced solid tumor such as melanoma, head and neck, liver or kidney cancer.

The chain joins TRBV7-3 to TRBJ2-3; D remains unclear. The CDR3 has 13 residues. Germline V gene data show CDR1 as SGHTA and CDR2 as FQGTGA. V lost 5 bases, J lost 2 bases, and 8 bases lay in between. CDR3 DNA: TGTGCCAGCAGCCATGACCTCACAGATACGCAGTATTTT. Translating gives CASSHDLTDTQYF.

The chain uses TRBV4-3 and TRBJ2-2, with 7 bases lining up with TRBD1. The V segment lost 3 bases and the J segment 3 bases; nucleotides outside the gene matches: 4. This CDR3 has 15 residues. Germline lookup yields CDR1 LGHNA and CDR2 YSLEER. CDR3 sequence reads: CASSHDRADTGELFF. The CDR3 DNA reads as TGCGCCAGCAGCCACGACAGGGCGGACACCGGGGAGCTGTTTTTT.

This clone was seen once. The genes are TRBV6-5 and TRBJ1-2; D is perhaps TRBD1 (6 bases). From germline, CDR1 is MNHEY and CDR2 SVGAGI. V was shortened by 7 bases and J by 3 bases, with 9 bases between the two germline ends. The CDR3 extends over 12 amino acids. As DNA, the CDR3 is TGTGCCAGCACAGCAGGGGACTATGGCTACACCTTC. Translated, it gives CASTAGDYGYTF.

The V call is TRBV7-2, the J call TRBJ2-7, with a weak D call TRBD2 (6 bases). The length of the CDR3 is 14 residues. V was trimmed by 1 base and J by 0 bases, leaving 7 bases between them. Germline V gene lookup returns CDR1 SGHTA and CDR2 FQGNSA. The CDR3 nucleotides are TGTGCCAGCAGCTTAGAGGGACTCTCCTACGAGCAGTACTTC. It codes for CASSLEGLSYEQYF. Combining the CDR3 with reference TRBV7-2 and TRBJ2-7 gives the whole variable domain GAGVSQSPSNKVTEKGKDVELRCDPISGHTALYWYRQSLGQGLEFLIYFQGNSAPDKSGLPSDRFSAERTGGSVSTLTIQRTQQEDSAVYLCASSLEGLSYEQYFGPGTRLTVT.

This chain connects TRBV6-5 to TRBJ1-1; D might be TRBD1 (5 bases). Germline V gene sequence: CDR1 MNHEY, CDR2 SVGAGI. The length of the CDR3 is 14 residues. The germline V and J ends were trimmed by 4 bases and 4 bases, with 13 bases remaining between them. This chain's CDR3 is CASSFGTESTEAFF. CDR3 DNA sequence: TGTGCCAGCAGTTTCGGGACGGAGAGCACTGAAGCTTTCTTT.

The chain is built from TRBV5-1 and TRBJ1-1, with unresolved D. There are 11 residues in the CDR3. CDR1 is SGHRS, CDR2 YFSETQ, per germline. Deletions cut 0 bases from V and 10 bases from J, with 7 bases between. CDR3 in amino acids: CASSLAGLAFF. In DNA, the CDR3 is TGCGCCAGCAGCTTGGCCGGACTAGCTTTCTTT.

V gene TRBV29-1 combines with J gene TRBJ2-7; 7 bases agree with TRBD1. There are 13 residues in the CDR3. The V and J ends lost 3 bases and 2 bases, in that order; junction bases with no gene match: 4. Germline CDR1 SQVTM, CDR2 ANQGSEA. The CDR3: CSVDRQGTYEQYF. The CDR3 DNA reads as TGCAGCGTTGATCGACAGGGCACCTACGAGCAGTACTTC.

As concerns this clone: Within the sample, other DNA sequences also encode this same CDR3. The gene calls are TRBV25-1 and TRBJ2-7; D gene uncertain. Germline V gives CDR1 MGHDK, CDR2 SYGVNS. Trimming pared 3 bases from V and 3 bases from J, leaving 6 bases between. This CDR3 comprises 12 residues. CDR3 bases: TGTGCCAGCAGTGATGGGCGCTACGAGCAGTACTTC. Its protein is CASSDGRYEQYF.

The rearrangement links TRBV6-6 to TRBJ2-4; D remains ambiguous. Trimming took off 6 bases at V and 5 bases at J, with 17 bases between the two ends. This CDR3 contains 15 residues. The germline CDR1 and CDR2 sequences are MNHNY and SVGAGI (reference sequence). This CDR3 is CASRNYLGIENIQYF. The CDR3, as DNA: TGTGCCAGCAGGAATTATCTAGGTATCGAAAACATTCAGTACTTC.

The DNA of the CDR3 is TGCGCCAGCAGCTTGAGTCGGGGGAACACTGAAGCTTTCTTT. This translates into CASSLSRGNTEAFF. The V gene is TRBV5-1, the J gene TRBJ1-1; no clear D gene. Germline V gene sequence: CDR1 SGHRS, CDR2 YFSETQ. The ends were cut back, 1 base at V and 1 base at J, with 8 bases in the middle. This CDR3 is 14 amino acids long.

The V and J genes are TRBV14 and TRBJ2-5; no reliable D call. V was trimmed by 4 bases and J by 1 base, leaving 10 bases between them. The CDR3 spans 14 residues. Per germline, CDR1 SGHDN and CDR2 FVKESK. The CDR3 loop reads CASSPSSLQETQYF. CDR3 DNA sequence: TGTGCCAGCAGCCCCAGTTCCCTCCAAGAGACCCAGTACTTC.